These 4 T cell receptor beta chains were sequenced from one sample in a study of blood T cell repertoires in COVID-19 (TCRdb year 2020). Receptors were amplified or captured by the immunoSEQ multiplex PCR assay. TCRdb re-hosts the immuneACCESS table, in-frame sequences only. Its copies lack some clones; in the studies checked, an unresolved V gene accounts for under half of them, and the cause for the rest is not known. The table for this sample lists 120,000 or so clones; 70% to 90% of them were counted only once. The ten largest clones capture 0.7% to 0.9% of the sample. The specimen was peripheral blood. The receptors stem from a woman aged 45 to 65 with active or convalescent COVID-19.

This clone appeared once. Additional DNA sequences in this sample encode the identical CDR3. The rearrangement joins TRBV7-9 to TRBJ2-2; 9 positions agree with TRBD1. V trimming: 5 bases; J trimming: 1 base; junction bases outside the gene matches: 2. CDR3 size: 15 residues. Germline values: CDR1 SEHNR, CDR2 FQNEAQ (reference sequence). The CDR3 bases are TGTGCCAGCAGCCTGGGACAGGGGAACACCGGGGAGCTGTTTTTT. Translating it yields CASSLGQGNTGELFF.

V usage is TRBV28 and J usage is TRBJ2-3; D perhaps matches TRBD2 (6 bases). The CDR3 totals 12 residues. V gave up 4 bases and J gave up 7 bases, with 9 bases separating them. CDR1 is MDHEN and CDR2 is SYDVKM in the germline V gene. For the CDR3, the DNA is TGTGCCAGCAGTTCGGGACTTTATACGCAGTATTTT. Protein sequence: CASSSGLYTQYF. The variable domain in full, completed from reference TRBV28 and TRBJ2-3, reads DVKVTQSSRYLVKRTGEKVFLECVQDMDHENMFWYRQDPGLGLRLIYFSYDVKMKEKGDIPEGYSVSREKKERFSLILESASTNQTSMYLCASSSGLYTQYFGPGTRLTVL.

The CDR3 loop is CASSLRPLVADTQYF. The DNA for the CDR3 is TGTGCCAGCAGCTTAAGGCCCCTAGTCGCCGATACGCAGTATTTT. This sequence joins TRBV7-9 and TRBJ2-3, with unresolved D. V was clipped by 2 bases and J by 6 bases, with 15 bases between them. This CDR3 contains 15 residues. Looked up from germline, CDR1 is SEHNR and CDR2 is FQNEAQ (reference sequence). The complete variable domain, with remaining parts taken from reference TRBV7-9 and TRBJ2-3, reads DTGVSQNPRHKITKRGQNVTFRCDPISEHNRLYWYRQTLGQGPEFLTYFQNEAQLEKSRLLSDRFSAERPKGSFSTLEIQRTEQGDSAMYLCASSLRPLVADTQYFGPGTRLTVL.

The chain combines TRBV7-2 with TRBJ2-1; 7 nucleotides align to TRBD1. V was pared by 2 bases and J by 7 bases, with 5 bases of the junction left unmatched. The CDR3 consists of 14 residues. Looked up from germline, CDR1 is SGHTA and CDR2 is FQGNSA. The DNA for the CDR3 is TGTGCCAGCAGCTTAACAGGGGAGATGAATGAGCAGTTCTTC. Amino acid sequence: CASSLTGEMNEQFF.